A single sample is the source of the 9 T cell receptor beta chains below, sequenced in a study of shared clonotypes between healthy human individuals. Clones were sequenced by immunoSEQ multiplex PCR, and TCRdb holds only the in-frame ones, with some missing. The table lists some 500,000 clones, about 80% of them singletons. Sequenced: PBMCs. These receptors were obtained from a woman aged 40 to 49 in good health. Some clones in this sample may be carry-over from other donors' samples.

CDR3 protein: CASTRGLAHGYTF. In DNA, the CDR3 is TGTGCCAGCACCCGAGGCCTTGCTCATGGCTACACCTTC. The chain employs TRBV28 and TRBJ1-2; D unresolved. CDR3 size: 13 residues. Germline V gene data show CDR1 as MDHEN and CDR2 as SYDVKM. Trimming removed 7 bases at V and 6 bases at J, with 15 bases between.

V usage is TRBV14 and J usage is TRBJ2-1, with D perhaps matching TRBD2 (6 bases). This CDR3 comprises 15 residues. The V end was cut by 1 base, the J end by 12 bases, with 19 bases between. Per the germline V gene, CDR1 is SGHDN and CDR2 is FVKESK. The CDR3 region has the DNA TGTGCCAGCAGCCAAGCGGGAGTAACTTCCGCAGGGCAGTTCTTC. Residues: CASSQAGVTSAGQFF.

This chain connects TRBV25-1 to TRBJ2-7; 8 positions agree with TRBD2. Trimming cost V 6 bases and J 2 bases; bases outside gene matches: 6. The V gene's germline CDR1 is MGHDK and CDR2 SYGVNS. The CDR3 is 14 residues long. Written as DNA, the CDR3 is TGTGCCAGCAGGCCTAGCGGGTCCACCTACGAGCAGTACTTC. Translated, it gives CASRPSGSTYEQYF.

CDR3 region: CASSHTQSGNEQYF. The CDR3 nucleotides are TGTGCCAGCAGCCACACCCAGAGCGGGAACGAGCAGTACTTC. V is TRBV7-3 and J is TRBJ2-7; 7 bases are a match to TRBD2. The CDR3 is made up of 14 amino acids. Germline CDR1 SGHTA, CDR2 FQGTGA. The trim removed 5 bases at V and 5 bases at J, leaving 9 bases unmatched. The full variable domain, completed using reference TRBV7-3 and TRBJ2-7, is GAGVSQTPSNKVTEKGKYVELRCDPISGHTALYWYRQSLGQGPEFLIYFQGTGAADDSGLPNDRFFAVRPEGSVSTLKIQRTERGDSAVYLCASSHTQSGNEQYFGPGTRLTVT.

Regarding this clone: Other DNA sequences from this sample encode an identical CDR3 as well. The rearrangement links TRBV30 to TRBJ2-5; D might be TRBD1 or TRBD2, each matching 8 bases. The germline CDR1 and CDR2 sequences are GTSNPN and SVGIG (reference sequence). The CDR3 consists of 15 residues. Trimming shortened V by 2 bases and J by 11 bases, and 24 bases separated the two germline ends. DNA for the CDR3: TGTGCCTGGAGTCGAGGACAGGGACTAGTAGAGGAGCAGTACTTC. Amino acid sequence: CAWSRGQGLVEEQYF.

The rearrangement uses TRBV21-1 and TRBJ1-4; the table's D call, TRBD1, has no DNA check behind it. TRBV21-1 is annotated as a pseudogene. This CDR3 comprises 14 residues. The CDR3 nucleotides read TGTGCCAGCAGCGCCCGGGACAGGGCTGGAAAACTGTTTTTT. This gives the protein CASSARDRAGKLFF.

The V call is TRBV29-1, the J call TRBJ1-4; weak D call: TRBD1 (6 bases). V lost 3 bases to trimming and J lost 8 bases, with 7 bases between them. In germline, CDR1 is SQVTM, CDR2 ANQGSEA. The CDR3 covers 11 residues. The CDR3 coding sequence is TGCAGCGTTGAGGGGGGCGAAAAACTGTTTTTT. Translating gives CSVEGGEKLFF.

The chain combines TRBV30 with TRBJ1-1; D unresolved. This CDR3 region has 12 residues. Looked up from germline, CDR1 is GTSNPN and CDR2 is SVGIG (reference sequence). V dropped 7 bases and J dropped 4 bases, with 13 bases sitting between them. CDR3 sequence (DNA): TGTGCCTCAAGTCCGGGTGGCACTGAAGCTTTCTTT. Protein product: CASSPGGTEAFF.

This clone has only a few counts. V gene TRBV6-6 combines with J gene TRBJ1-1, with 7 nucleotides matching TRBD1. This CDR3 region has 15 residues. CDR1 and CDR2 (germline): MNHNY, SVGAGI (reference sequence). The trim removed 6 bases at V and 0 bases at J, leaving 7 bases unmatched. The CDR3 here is CASRPPGGMNTEAFF. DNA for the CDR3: TGTGCCAGCAGACCCCCAGGGGGGATGAACACTGAAGCTTTCTTT.